The entry below describes one TCR beta chain. The CDR3 is 15 residues long. Germline lookup yields CDR1 SGHTA and CDR2 FQGNSA. Trimming removed 6 bases at V and 6 bases at J, with 18 bases between. This record comes from a study of T-cell reconstitution after alpha-beta-depleted transplantation in children. Preparation of the TCRbeta library was carried out with unique molecular identifiers. Each CDR3 protein gets one entry after TCRdb re-called the PCR reads with MiXCR. Among some 600,000 distinct CDR3 sequences listed, around 16% were seen once. This chain connects TRBV7-2 to TRBJ2-1, with D possibly being TRBD2 (5 bases). Sequencing used PBMCs from the stem cell graft donor, obtained from the stem cell graft. This TCR was sampled from a human donor who donated a stem cell graft to a child with acute myeloid leukemia. CDR3 residues: CASRKLRGNLNEQFF. CDR3 in DNA: TGTGCCAGCAGAAAACTTCGGGGAAACCTCAATGAGCAGTTCTTC.